This T cell receptor (beta chain) was recorded in a study of long-term antiretroviral therapy in people with HIV. With survey level as its setting, the immunoSEQ assay was v3.0. Clones were read by immunoSEQ multiplex PCR, and TCRdb kept only the in-frame ones, dropping some. In the table there are about 26,000 clones, more than 75% of which are singletons. This CDR3 spans 13 amino acids. The ends were cut back, 0 bases at V and 4 bases at J, with 5 bases in the middle. Per germline, CDR1 SGHDT and CDR2 YYEEEE. The source is a man in his forties or fifties with HIV. This chain uses TRBV5-6 with TRBJ2-1, with D hard to call. This specimen consisted of unsorted PBMCs, obtained 2.9 years after starting antiretroviral therapy. The CDR3 nucleotides read TGTGCCAGCAGCTTGGGAGCTTACAATGAGCAGTTCTTC. It translates to CASSLGAYNEQFF.